This T cell receptor (beta chain) was retrieved from a study of T cell repertoires in cytomegalovirus infection (dated by TCRdb to about 2019). Looking at the study overall: The HLA type of each donor mattered for the analysis, because public TCR beta signatures pointed to carriage of CMV infection along with the matching HLA type. Overall study outcomes, separate from this receptor: Carriers of CMV infection plus the relevant HLA type were discriminated by the cumulative frequency of public TCR beta family members in the study cohort and in an independent approximately 350-donor cohort. In the ex vivo response, HLA-C-restricted CMV-specific TCR beta clonotypes were dominant, and in two of eight donors the single most frequent clonotype came from this HLA-C-restricted group.

On this clonotype: Its antigen remains unidentified. The sample holds no much larger clone one base away, and base qualities are not on file.

The CDR3 starts with the cysteine, ends with the phenylalanine, and has 14 residues. Just the 42-base CDR3 DNA is kept, in frame starting at base 1. CDR1 and CDR2, looked up from the germline V gene (reference sequence), are DFQATT and SNEGSKA. V loses 7 bases at its end and J loses 9 bases; junction bases beyond the gene matches: 14. The reads were generated on an Illumina HiSeq 1500. TCRdb took the public reads, trimmed them with fastp at Q25, ran MiXCR for clone calling and kept in-frame beta chains. Rows with a matching CDR3 protein are joined into one entry that keeps the most common DNA and genes. The sample has under 850,000 distinct CDR3 sequences on record, approximately 40% of them singletons. In total, the top ten clones hold 2.8% of the sample.

This receptor chain uses TRBV20-1 and TRBJ2-1; TRBD2 agrees with 8 junctional bases. The clonotype comes from a human donor in good health (CMV status not recorded). Some clones in this sample may be carry-over from other donors' samples. Sequencing used PBMCs. The CDR3 region has the sequence CSDLARGGWGEQFF. The nucleotides are TGCAGTGACCTAGCTCGCGGGGGGTGGGGTGAGCAGTTCTTC.